This entry features one T cell receptor beta chain sequence. Its antigen remains unidentified. This entry is derived from a study of cytomegalovirus exposure and HLA in healthy donors. General study points: The availability of immune exposure information extended only to CMV serostatus. One later analysis reportedly identified an Asian-associated ancestry cluster that showed fewer N-insertions than the approximately 700-donor mean. Most of the TCR beta V segments (in an earlier analysis) were productive either about 87% or about 30% of the time.

The PCR ran on 60 Vbeta and 13 Jbeta primers. Per the study methods: About 10 million of around 85 million unique TCR beta chains were shared, per a later count. The assay was immunoSEQ multiplex PCR, and TCRdb's table has in-frame clones only and misses some. Clone size and the V and J calls come from that table; the DNA yielded D and trimming. Found here are hundreds of thousands of clones, about 87% of them singletons; the top ten hold roughly 2.1%. The sequencing sample was made of PBMCs. This TCR derives from a woman younger than 30 in good health and CMV-seronegative.

In nucleotides, the CDR3 is TGTGCCAGCTCACCGCTACTCGGACAGGGCTACGAGCAGTACTTC. Translating it yields CASSPLLGQGYEQYF. V is TRBV18 and J is TRBJ2-7; 8 bases are shared with TRBD1. Trimming took 3 bases from V and 3 from J; bases not matched to a gene: 7. CDR3 length: 15 amino acids. The germline CDR1 and CDR2 sequences are KGHSH and LQKENI.